This passage covers 5 T cell receptor beta chains from one sample sequenced in a study of blood T cell repertoires in COVID-19. The method was immunoSEQ multiplex PCR; TCRdb's version includes in-frame clones alone and lacks a portion of them. This sample has tens of thousands of clones, with 85% to 90% found just once. Specimen: peripheral blood. The receptors stem from a woman aged 55-70 years with acute or convalescent COVID-19.

The chain couples TRBV6-5 to TRBJ1-1, with 7 bases matching TRBD1. The CDR3 covers 14 residues. The ends lost 6 bases at V and 5 bases at J; junction bases unmatched: 9. From germline, CDR1 is MNHEY and CDR2 SVGAGI. Here the CDR3 DNA reads TGTGCCAGCAGGGTTAGACAGGGCCAAACTGAAGCTTTCTTT. Protein product: CASRVRQGQTEAFF.

The CDR3 region is CASSEAAGRGEKLFF. In nucleotides, the CDR3 is TGTGCCAGCAGTGAAGCGGCGGGACGCGGGGAAAAACTGTTTTTT. V usage is TRBV2 and J usage is TRBJ1-4; D is perhaps TRBD1 (5 bases). From germline, CDR1 is SNHLY and CDR2 FYNNEI. The CDR3 loop spans 15 amino acids. Trimming left V 0 bases short and J 8 bases short, with 13 bases between.

This clone was seen only a few times. This chain connects TRBV5-8 to TRBJ1-2; D is undetermined. The CDR3 is 11 residues long. The germline CDR1 and CDR2 sequences are SGHTS and YDEGEE. V shed 4 bases and J shed 7 bases, with 8 bases lying between them. CDR3 sequence: CASSGLGGYTF. The CDR3 nucleotides are TGTGCCAGCAGCGGGCTGGGTGGCTACACCTTC.

This chain connects TRBV9 to TRBJ1-2, with 8 bases that match TRBD1. The CDR3 runs 14 residues. Germline CDR1 is SGDLS and CDR2 is YYNGEE. The J segment lost 4 bases and the V segment lost 0 bases, leaving 2 bases of the junction unmatched. The CDR3 bases are TGTGCCAGCAGCGTAGGGACAGGGCCCTATGGCTACACCTTC. Protein product: CASSVGTGPYGYTF.

The chain combines TRBV27 with TRBJ1-6; D not certain. Trimming removed 7 bases at V and 4 bases at J, with 8 bases between. The V gene's germline CDR1 is MNHEY and CDR2 SMNVEV (reference sequence). The length of the CDR3 is 13 residues. The CDR3 here is CASKDSYNSPLHF. The CDR3 region has the DNA TGTGCCAGCAAGGACTCTTATAATTCACCCCTCCACTTT.